These 22 T cell receptor beta chains share one sample of origin, sequenced in a study of cytomegalovirus exposure and HLA in healthy donors. Vbeta (60) and Jbeta (13) primers were used in the PCR. Measured with immunoSEQ multiplex PCR; TCRdb has only the in-frame clones, and not every one. The table lists under 150,000 clones, approximately 84% of them singletons. Source material: PBMCs. All receptors derive from a boy between 2 and 10 years old in good health and CMV-seronegative.

The chain carries TRBV7-2 and TRBJ2-1, with a tentative D call TRBD2 (6 bases). CDR3 length: 13 amino acids. The germline gives CDR1 SGHTA, CDR2 FQGNSA. V gave up 3 bases and J gave up 7 bases, with 10 bases separating them. The CDR3 DNA reads as TGTGCCAGCAGCTTTGGGGGGAAGAATGAGCAGTTCTTC. Protein product: CASSFGGKNEQFF.

This clone was counted a few times. The rearrangement joins TRBV7-2 to TRBJ1-1; 9 nucleotides line up with TRBD1. The CDR3 has 18 residues. The germline V gene has CDR1 SGHTA and CDR2 FQGNSA. V dropped 2 bases and J dropped 4; count of bases not matched to a gene: 14. The CDR3 nucleotides read TGTGCCAGCAGCTTACCGTCCTCCGGGACAGGGTATCGCACTGAAGCTTTCTTT. Amino acid sequence: CASSLPSSGTGYRTEAFF. Drawing the rest from reference TRBV7-2 and TRBJ1-1, the complete variable domain is GAGVSQSPSNKVTEKGKDVELRCDPISGHTALYWYRQSLGQGLEFLIYFQGNSAPDKSGLPSDRFSAERTGGSVSTLTIQRTQQEDSAVYLCASSLPSSGTGYRTEAFFGQGTRLTVV.

The chain couples TRBV5-4 to TRBJ1-6, with D perhaps TRBD1 (5 bases). V shed 4 bases and J shed 7 bases, with 12 bases lying between them. The germline CDR1 and CDR2 sequences are SGHNT and YYREEE (reference sequence). CDR3 length: 14 amino acids. In DNA, the CDR3 is TGTGCCAGCAGCGGGGTGGCAGGGAATTCACCCCTCCACTTT. It translates to CASSGVAGNSPLHF.

This chain connects TRBV4-3 to TRBJ1-6, with 9 bases aligning to TRBD1. Germline V gene sequence: CDR1 LGHNA, CDR2 YSLEER. V lost 1 base and J lost 7; bases outside the gene matches: 5. The CDR3 runs to 16 residues. The CDR3 region has the DNA TGCGCCAGCAGCCAAGCCGGGGACAGGGCAAATTCACCCCTCCACTTT. Its translation: CASSQAGDRANSPLHF.

The J gene is TRBJ2-2, the V gene TRBV7-2, with a possible D match to TRBD2 (6 bases). V was cut by 4 bases and J by 6 bases, with 12 bases left in between. Germline V CDR1 and CDR2: SGHTA, FQGNSA. CDR3 length equals 14 residues. In DNA form, the CDR3 reads TGTGCCAGCAGCTCCACATGGGACTCCGGGGAGCTGTTTTTT. This translates into CASSSTWDSGELFF. Full variable domain (missing parts from reference TRBV7-2 and TRBJ2-2): GAGVSQSPSNKVTEKGKDVELRCDPISGHTALYWYRQSLGQGLEFLIYFQGNSAPDKSGLPSDRFSAERTGGSVSTLTIQRTQQEDSAVYLCASSSTWDSGELFFGEGSRLTVL.

The gene calls are TRBV15 and TRBJ1-2, with a weak D call TRBD1 (5 bases). The germline gives CDR1 LNHNV, CDR2 YYDKDF (reference sequence). There are 12 residues in the CDR3. V was trimmed by 0 bases and J by 13 bases, leaving 12 bases between them. CDR3 residues: CATSRDKGFGTF. In DNA, the CDR3 is TGTGCCACCAGCAGAGATAAGGGGTTCGGCACCTTC.

The rearrangement uses TRBV5-4 and TRBJ2-7; D possibly corresponds to TRBD1 (5 bases). CDR1 and CDR2 (germline): SGHNT, YYREEE (reference sequence). V lost 4 bases to trimming and J lost 6 bases, with 17 bases between them. This CDR3 is built from 14 residues. The CDR3 nucleotides read TGTGCCAGCAGCACAAGTCAAGGCAGGGTCGAGCAGTACGTC. Its translation: CASSTSQGRVEQYV.

This chain joins TRBV5-3 and TRBJ1-2; D gene ambiguous. TRBV5-3 belongs to the ORF category, with a function that is uncertain. The CDR3 loop spans 15 amino acids. V was shortened by 5 bases and J by 7 bases, with 21 bases between the two germline ends. CDR3 sequence: CARSCACAPASGYTF. In DNA form, the CDR3 reads TGTGCCAGAAGTTGTGCCTGCGCCCCTGCTAGTGGCTACACCTTC.

V is TRBV10-3 and J is TRBJ1-2, with 9 bases lining up with TRBD1. Germline loops: CDR1 ENHRY, CDR2 SYGVKD. The CDR3 has 14 residues. Trimming cost V 6 bases and J 6 bases; bases outside gene matches: 8. For the CDR3, the DNA is TGTGCCATCAGCCGGGACAGGGTTCGCGATGGCTACACCTTC. It is translated as CAISRDRVRDGYTF.

The rearrangement links TRBV6-5 to TRBJ2-2; 10 bases agree with TRBD2. Unmatched junction bases numbered 6, after V lost 7 bases and J lost 7 bases. This CDR3 has 14 residues. Germline V gives CDR1 MNHEY, CDR2 SVGAGI. CDR3 residues: CASKTGLASGELFF. The CDR3 DNA sequence: TGTGCCAGCAAAACGGGACTAGCGAGCGGGGAGCTGTTTTTT.

This clone is a singleton in its sample. The rearrangement links TRBV5-4 to TRBJ1-5; D remains ambiguous. The V end was cut by 4 bases, the J end by 5 bases, with 7 bases between. Germline lookup yields CDR1 SGHNT and CDR2 YYREEE (reference sequence). CDR3 length equals 12 residues. The CDR3, as DNA: TGTGCCAGCAGCCTTCCAGATCAGCCCCAGCATTTT. Translation: CASSLPDQPQHF.

The chain has TRBV30 and TRBJ1-6, with D possibly matching TRBD1 (5 bases). CDR1 and CDR2 from the germline V gene are GTSNPN and SVGIG (reference sequence). V lost 5 bases and J 9 bases, leaving 14 bases between the germline ends. CDR3 length: 13 amino acids. The CDR3 loop reads CAWGLSGGSPLHF. CDR3 sequence (DNA): TGTGCCTGGGGTCTCTCCGGGGGTTCACCCCTCCACTTT.

The sample holds one count of this clone. The chain joins TRBV7-8 to TRBJ2-1; 7 nucleotides align to TRBD1. CDR1 and CDR2 from the germline V gene are SGHVS and FQNEAQ. V lost 5 bases to trimming and J lost 8 bases; unmatched junction nucleotides: 9. The CDR3 extends over 14 amino acids. CDR3 nucleotide sequence: TGTGCCAGCAGCATCGACAGGGTGATGGATGAGCAGTTCTTC. This translates into CASSIDRVMDEQFF.

CDR3 amino acids: CASSAFGTDNSPLHF. The DNA of the CDR3 is TGTGCCAGCAGCGCGTTTGGGACAGATAATTCACCCCTCCACTTT. V usage is TRBV9 and J usage is TRBJ1-6; 7 positions match TRBD1. The germline V gene has CDR1 SGDLS and CDR2 YYNGEE. The CDR3 has 15 residues. Trimming cost V 3 bases and J 5 bases; bases outside gene matches: 5.

This clone was detected once. The V gene is TRBV9, the J gene TRBJ1-1; possible D gene TRBD1, 6 bases. Germline values: CDR1 SGDLS, CDR2 YYNGEE. The CDR3 consists of 14 residues. Trimming cost V 2 bases and J 7 bases, with 15 bases left between them. The CDR3 DNA sequence: TGTGCCAGCAGCGTCAAGGCCTCGACAGGTGAAGCTTTCTTT. Its protein product is CASSVKASTGEAFF.

The rearrangement joins TRBV5-6 to TRBJ1-6, with no clear D. The CDR3 length is 16 residues. The germline V gene has CDR1 SGHDT and CDR2 YYEEEE. Trimming shortened V by 4 bases and J by 5 bases, and 16 bases separated the two germline ends. In DNA, the CDR3 is TGTGCCAGCAGCCCATGGGCAGGCCTCAATAATTCACCCCTCCACTTT. Residues: CASSPWAGLNNSPLHF.

The genes are TRBV7-6 and TRBJ2-5; no clear D. Germline CDR1 and CDR2: SGHVS and FNYEAQ. Trimming stripped 4 bases from V and 10 bases from J, with 10 bases between. The CDR3 is 11 residues long. This CDR3 reads CASSSSFSQYF. The CDR3 nucleotides read TGTGCCAGCAGCTCATCGTTCAGCCAGTACTTC. The entire variable domain, with the rest obtained from reference TRBV7-6 and TRBJ2-5, is as follows: GAGVSQSPRYKVTKRGQDVALRCDPISGHVSLYWYRQALGQGPEFLTYFNYEAQQDKSGLPNDRFSAERPEGSISTLTIQRTEQRDSAMYRCASSSSFSQYFGPGTRLLVL.

This CDR3 reads CASSPHGTSGSTGAGELFF. The DNA of the CDR3 is TGCGCCAGCAGCCCTCACGGGACTAGCGGGAGTACGGGAGCCGGGGAGCTGTTTTTT. The chain recombines TRBV4-1 with TRBJ2-2; 14 bases match TRBD2. Germline CDR1 and CDR2: MGHRA and YSYEKL. The CDR3 totals 19 residues. V shed 4 bases and J 6 bases; nucleotides not matched to a gene: 13.

V usage is TRBV7-6 and J usage is TRBJ2-2; 10 bases are a match to TRBD2. The trim removed 5 bases at V and 0 bases at J, leaving 12 bases unmatched. Germline V lookup: CDR1 SGHVS, CDR2 FNYEAQ. This CDR3 is built from 19 residues. CDR3 DNA sequence: TGTGCCAGCAGCCCCTACTCCGGGACTAGCGCCGCGAACACCGGGGAGCTGTTTTTT. Translating it yields CASSPYSGTSAANTGELFF.

This clone has a single count. The V call is TRBV19, the J call TRBJ1-2, with TRBD1 identical over 7 bases. The length of the CDR3 is 15 residues. V gave up 5 bases and J gave up 5 bases; unmatched junction bases: 11. Per the germline V gene, CDR1 is LNHDA and CDR2 is SQIVND (reference sequence). The CDR3 spells CASSLGTVGSYGYTF. The CDR3 DNA reads TGTGCCAGTAGTCTGGGGACAGTTGGGAGTTATGGCTACACCTTC.

The gene calls are TRBV11-2 and TRBJ2-5; 7 bases align to TRBD1. The closer fit of TRBJ2-7 to the DNA end suggests the J call may be wrong. The CDR3 runs 14 residues. The germline V gene encodes CDR1 SGHAT and CDR2 FQNNGV. CDR3 nucleotide sequence: TGTGCCAGCAGCTTGTCCGGGACAGCCTACGAGCAGTACTTC. Translation: CASSLSGTAYEQYF.

This chain connects TRBV6-1 to TRBJ2-1, with D possibly being TRBD1 (5 bases). The V end lost 6 bases, the J end lost 0 bases, and 6 bases lay between the germline ends. The CDR3 is 13 amino acids. Germline CDR1 is MNHNS and CDR2 is SASEGT. The CDR3 DNA follows: TGTGCCAGCAGCGACAGCTCCTACAATGAGCAGTTCTTC. It translates to CASSDSSYNEQFF.